These 3 T cell receptor beta chains originate from one sample sequenced in a study of cytomegalovirus exposure and HLA in healthy donors. 60 Vbeta and 13 Jbeta primers were used in PCR. The data were produced by immunoSEQ multiplex PCR, yet TCRdb's version contains in-frame clones alone and is incomplete. The sample yields more than 90,000 clones, 75% seen once. Specimen: PBMCs. The receptors were sampled from a man aged 50-59 years in good health and CMV-seronegative.

The gene calls are TRBV4-1 and TRBJ1-2; TRBD1 aligns across 9 bases. Germline lookup yields CDR1 MGHRA and CDR2 YSYEKL. After removal of 5 bases from V and 7 bases from J, the junction contained 8 bases not matched to a gene. CDR3 length equals 14 residues. CDR3 in amino acids: CASSSRDRVAGYTF. In nucleotides, the CDR3 is TGCGCCAGCAGCTCCCGGGACAGGGTGGCTGGCTACACCTTC.

The rearrangement links TRBV6-5 to TRBJ1-2; 9 nucleotides align to TRBD1. V shed 4 bases and J 4 bases; nucleotides not matched to a gene: 4. Germline CDR1 reads MNHEY; CDR2 reads SVGAGI. The length of the CDR3 is 14 residues. The CDR3 DNA reads TGTGCCAGCAGTTTAAACAGGGGGCTCTATGGCTACACCTTC. It translates to CASSLNRGLYGYTF.

The chain is built from TRBV6-1 and TRBJ2-5, with D perhaps TRBD2 (5 bases). The V gene's germline CDR1 is MNHNS and CDR2 SASEGT. The length of the CDR3 is 16 residues. With 2 bases removed from V and 5 bases from J, the gap between germline ends came to 18 bases. CDR3 sequence (DNA): TGTGCCAGCAGTGAAAGGGCAGGCCTTACGGGGGAGACCCAGTACTTC. Translated, it gives CASSERAGLTGETQYF.